Following are 2 T cell receptor beta chains from one sample sequenced in a study of control samples from healthy donors and cancer patients. Generated by immunoSEQ multiplex PCR, the TCRdb table keeps only in-frame clones and is missing some. Of 95,000 to 150,000 clones listed, 90% to 95% are singletons. Material: blood. The receptors derive from a woman in her late teens or twenties in good health.

The CDR3 DNA reads TGCGCCACCAAGGGAGGGTGGCGGGGGGTTTACAATGAGCAGTTCTTC. Protein sequence: CATKGGWRGVYNEQFF. The chain uses TRBV10-1 and TRBJ2-1; TRBD2 matches 8 bases. The CDR3 totals 16 residues. Trimming took 10 bases from V and 4 from J; bases not matched to a gene: 15. The germline CDR1 and CDR2 sequences are WNHNN and SYGVQD (reference sequence).

This clone was seen a handful of times. The CDR3, as DNA: TGTGCCAGCAGCCCGCACCTATTTACTTATGGCTACACCTTC. This sequence encodes CASSPHLFTYGYTF. The J gene is TRBJ1-2, the V gene TRBV5-5; D remains unclear. Germline CDR1 is SGHKS and CDR2 is YYEKEE (reference sequence). V dropped 4 bases and J dropped 5 bases, with 15 bases sitting between them. This CDR3 comprises 14 residues.